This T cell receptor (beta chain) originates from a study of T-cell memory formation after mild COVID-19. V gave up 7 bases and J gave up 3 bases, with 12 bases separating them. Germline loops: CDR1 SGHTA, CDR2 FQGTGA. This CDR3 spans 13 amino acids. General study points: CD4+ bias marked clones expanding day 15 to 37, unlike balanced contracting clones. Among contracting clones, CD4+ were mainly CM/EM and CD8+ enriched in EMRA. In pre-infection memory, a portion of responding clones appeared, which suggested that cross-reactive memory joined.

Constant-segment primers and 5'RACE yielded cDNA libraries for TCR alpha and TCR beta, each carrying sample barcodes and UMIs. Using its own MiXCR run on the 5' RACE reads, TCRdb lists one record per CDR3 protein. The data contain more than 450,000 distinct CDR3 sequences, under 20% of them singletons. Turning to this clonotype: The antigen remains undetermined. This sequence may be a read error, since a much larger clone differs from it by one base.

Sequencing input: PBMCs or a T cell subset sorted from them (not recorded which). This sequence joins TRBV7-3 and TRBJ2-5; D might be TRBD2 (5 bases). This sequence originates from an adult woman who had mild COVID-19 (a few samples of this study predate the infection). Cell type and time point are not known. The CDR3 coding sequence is TGTGCCAGCACCCGAGGACTGGAAGAGACCCAGTACTTC. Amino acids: CASTRGLEETQYF.